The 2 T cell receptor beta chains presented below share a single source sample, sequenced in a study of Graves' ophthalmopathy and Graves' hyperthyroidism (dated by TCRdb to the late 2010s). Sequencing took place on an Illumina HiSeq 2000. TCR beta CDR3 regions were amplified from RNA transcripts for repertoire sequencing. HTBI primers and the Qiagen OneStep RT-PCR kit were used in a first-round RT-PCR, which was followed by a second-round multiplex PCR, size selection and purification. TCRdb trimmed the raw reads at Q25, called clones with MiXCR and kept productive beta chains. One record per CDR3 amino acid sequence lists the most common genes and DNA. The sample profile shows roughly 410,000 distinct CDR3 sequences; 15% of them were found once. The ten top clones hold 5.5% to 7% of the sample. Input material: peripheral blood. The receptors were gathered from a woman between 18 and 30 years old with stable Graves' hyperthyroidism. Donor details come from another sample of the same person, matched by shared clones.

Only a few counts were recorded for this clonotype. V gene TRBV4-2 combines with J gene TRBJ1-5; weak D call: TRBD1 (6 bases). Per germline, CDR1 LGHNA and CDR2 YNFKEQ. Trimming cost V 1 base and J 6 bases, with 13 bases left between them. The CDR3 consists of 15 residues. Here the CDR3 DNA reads TGTGCCAGCAGCCAAGTGTCGGGGGGCGGTCAGCCCCAGCATTTT. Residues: CASSQVSGGGQPQHF.

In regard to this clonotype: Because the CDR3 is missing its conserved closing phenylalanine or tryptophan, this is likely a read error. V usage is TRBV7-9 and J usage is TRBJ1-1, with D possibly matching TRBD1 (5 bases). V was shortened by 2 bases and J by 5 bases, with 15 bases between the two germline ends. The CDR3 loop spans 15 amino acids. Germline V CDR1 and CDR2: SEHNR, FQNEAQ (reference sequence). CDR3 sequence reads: CASSLFRARQTEAFV. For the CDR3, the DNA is TGTGCCAGCAGCTTATTCAGGGCGCGACAGACTGAAGCTTTCGTT.